This record looks at one TCR beta chain sequence and its context. What it recognizes is unknown. The method was immunoSEQ multiplex PCR; TCRdb's version includes in-frame clones alone and lacks a portion of them. This sample has 130,000 or so clones, with roughly 80% found just once. About 2.2 micrograms of genomic DNA came from cryopreserved PBMCs for TCR beta libraries. The CDR3 runs to 13 residues. V dropped 5 bases and J dropped 4; count of bases not matched to a gene: 5. Germline CDR1 reads MDHEN; CDR2 reads SYDVKM. The entry originates in a study of cytotoxic CD8 clonotypes in ibrutinib-treated CLL. Study-wide context: There were roughly 12 relapsed/refractory patients and around 15 treatment-naive patients, and 17 to 18 were IGHV unmutated. Patients gave response samples after a median approximately eleven months of treatment, range 6 to 36.

Notes on the study in general: Public clonotypes, rarely seen, contracted or held steady on treatment.

The sequence was collected from a human donor with chronic lymphocytic leukemia. The chain couples TRBV28 to TRBJ2-7, with TRBD1 matching over 7 bases. Material: PBMCs, obtained after 12 months of ibrutinib treatment. The CDR3 nucleotides are TGTGCCAGCAGTCCGGGACAGAATTACGAGCAGTACTTC. Translation: CASSPGQNYEQYF.